This T cell receptor (beta chain) appears in the sequencing data of a study of T cells after yellow fever vaccination. Findings and limits, study-wide: Some clonotypes were seen in both the CD4 and the CD8 compartments. These made up a small share and likely arose from convergent recombination. The booster saw the reappearance of most primary-vaccination clones (about 95% CD4, around 88% CD8).

CDR1 SGHRS and CDR2 YFSETQ come from the germline V gene. V was clipped by 4 bases and J by 5 bases, with 13 bases between them. The CDR3 has 14 amino acids. The table lists this clonotype with many counts. The antigen remains unidentified. TCRdb fed the 5' RACE reads into MiXCR, producing one record per CDR3 protein. The table shows roughly 160,000 distinct CDR3 sequences, with 6% to 7.5% occurring only once. This sequence joins TRBV5-1 and TRBJ1-5; D is unclear. The sample here was CD4+ T cells sorted from PBMCs, taken about 5 days after the first yellow fever vaccination. The clonotype originates from a man younger than 30 who received the YFV17D yellow fever vaccine. DNA for the CDR3: TGCGCCAGCAGCCCGGACGGGCTTGATCAGCCCCAGCATTTT. It encodes CASSPDGLDQPQHF.